This is a list of T cell receptor beta chains from one sample in a study of blood T cells in healthy people across ages. TCRdb called the 5' RACE reads again in MiXCR, with one record for every CDR3 protein. The table includes 1.5 million to 2 million distinct CDR3 sequences, roughly 28% detected once. Input material: blood. These receptors originate from a woman in her 30s in good health. CDR3s include the opening cysteine and the closing phenylalanine or tryptophan. D genes are given only for firm matches. Size is stated for part of the rows, as once, few or many counts, or as a class when the clone is expanded.

>TRBV24-1|TRBD1|many|TRBJ2-3
TGTGCCACCAGTGTGGGACAGGGGGCAGATACGCAGTATTTT
CATSVGQGADTQYF
>TRBV11-2|.|few|TRBJ2-1
TGTGCCAGCAGCTTAGACCTAGTATTTTCGGATGAGCAGTTCTTC
CASSLDLVFSDEQFF
>TRBV7-9|TRBD2|many|TRBJ2-1
TGTGCCAGCAGCTTAGAACTAGCGGGAGTAGGTGAGCAGTTCTTC
CASSLELAGVGEQFF
>TRBV7-2|.|many|TRBJ2-4
TGTGCCAGCAGCTTAGCTCCCACTAGTCCGGCGAACATTCAGTACTTC
CASSLAPTSPANIQYF
>TRBV7-2|.|many|TRBJ2-7
TGTGCCAGCAGCTCGCCGGGCCCCCACTACGAGCAGTACTTC
CASSSPGPHYEQYF
>TRBV29-1|.|.|TRBJ1-2
TGCAGCGTTGAAGATATGGCACAGGGTGATGGCTACACCTTC
CSVEDMAQGDGYTF
>TRBV9|.|.|TRBJ2-1
TGTGCCAGCAGCCCCCTACTGCAATACAATGAGCAGTTCTTC
CASSPLLQYNEQFF
>TRBV12-3/TRBV12-4|.|few|TRBJ2-3
TGTGCCAGCAGTTTGCTTAGTTCAGATACGCAGTATTTT
CASSLLSSDTQYF
>TRBV6-2/TRBV6-3|.|few|TRBJ1-1
TGTGCCAGCAGACGGGACATGAACACTGAAGCTTTCTTT
CASRRDMNTEAFF
>TRBV10-3|.|.|TRBJ1-2
TGTGCCATCAACCAAGGTATGGCCTATGGCTACACCTTC
CAINQGMAYGYTF
>TRBV29-1|TRBD2|.|TRBJ2-7
TGCAGCGTTGGGGGACTAGCCCTTTACGAGCAGTACTTC
CSVGGLALYEQYF
>TRBV28|.|.|TRBJ2-3
TGTGCCAGCATCCTGGGTCAGTACCCTTCCACAGATACGCAGTATTTT
CASILGQYPSTDTQYF
>TRBV2|TRBD1|.|TRBJ2-7
TGTGCCAGCAGCGATACCGGGACAGGCTACGAGCAGTACTTC
CASSDTGTGYEQYF
>TRBV18|.|few|TRBJ2-1
TGTGCCAGCTCGCTAAACCAAGGACGGGCCGATGAGCAGTTCTTC
CASSLNQGRADEQFF
>TRBV20-1|.|few|TRBJ1-1
TGCAGTGCTAGAGATTCCAGGGGATACGGAGCTTTCTTT
CSARDSRGYGAFF
>TRBV7-3|.|few|TRBJ2-3
TGTGCCAGCAGCATCACCGGGACTAGCACAGATACGCAGTATTTT
CASSITGTSTDTQYF
>TRBV28|.|few|TRBJ1-1
TGTGCCAGCAGATGGGGGGGGCGGAACACTGAAGCTTTCTTT
CASRWGGRNTEAFF
>TRBV9|.|.|TRBJ2-3
TGTGCCAGCCTTCCCGGGGGACCCACAGATACGCAGTATTTT
CASLPGGPTDTQYF
>TRBV20-1|.|few|TRBJ1-5
TGCAGTGCTAGGGGACCGACGACTAGCAATCAGCCCCAGCATTTT
CSARGPTTSNQPQHF
>TRBV14|.|few|TRBJ1-2
TGTGCCAGCAGCCAACAGTCCGGGGTCTATGGCTACACCTTC
CASSQQSGVYGYTF
>TRBV5-5|TRBD1|few|TRBJ1-1
TGTGCCAGCTATGGCAGGGGGCGAAACACTGAAGCTTTTTTT
CASYGRGRNTEAFF
>TRBV9|TRBD2|.|TRBJ2-7
TGTGCCAGCACATTGGGTGGGCTAGCGGGAGACGAGCAGTACTTC
CASTLGGLAGDEQYF
>TRBV4-1|TRBD1|few|TRBJ1-4
TGCGCCAGCAGCCAAGCGGGGACAGGGGAAAAACTGTTTTTT
CASSQAGTGEKLFF
>TRBV20-1|TRBD1|.|TRBJ1-2
TGCAGTGCTAGAGATACGGGACAGGGCAGCGGCTACACCTTC
CSARDTGQGSGYTF
>TRBV12-3/TRBV12-4|.|.|TRBJ2-5
TGTGCCAGCAGGGGGCAGGGCGTATACAATGAGCAGTACTTC
CASRGQGVYNEQYF
>TRBV10-3|.|many|TRBJ1-5
TGTGCCATCAGGGATTCTACAGGGAATCAGCCCCAGCATTTT
CAIRDSTGNQPQHF
>TRBV15|TRBD2|.|TRBJ2-1
TGTGCCACCAGCAGAGTGCGACTAGCTAACGGCACTGAGCAGTTCTTC
CATSRVRLANGTEQFF
>TRBV4-3|.|.|TRBJ1-4
TGCGCCAGCAGCCAAGTGAGGGGGGATGCAACTAATGAAAAACTGTTTTTT
CASSQVRGDATNEKLFF
>TRBV12-3/TRBV12-4|.|.|TRBJ1-5
TGTGCCAGCAGCGCTAGCAATCAGTCCCAGCATTTT
CASSASNQSQHF
>TRBV6-4|.|few|TRBJ1-6
TGTGCCAGCAGTTCCCAGGGCTTGTATAATTCACCCCTCCACTTT
CASSSQGLYNSPLHF
>TRBV12-3/TRBV12-4|TRBD1|many|TRBJ2-2
TGTGCCAGCAGCCCCCGGACAGGGGGTACCGGGGAGCTGTTTTTT
CASSPRTGGTGELFF
>TRBV20-1|.|few|TRBJ2-1
TGCAGTGCTAGGGCCCAACGGGCGGTTGAGCAGTTCTTC
CSARAQRAVEQFF
>TRBV7-9|.|few|TRBJ2-4
TGTGCCAGCAGCTCAGGGGCAGATACGCTGGGGTACTTC
CASSSGADTLGYF
>TRBV20-1|.|many|TRBJ2-1
TGCAGTGCGGCCCGGACCCGAAATCATGAGCAGTTCTTC
CSAARTRNHEQFF
>TRBV18|TRBD2|.|TRBJ2-3
TGTGCCAGCTCACCACAGGCGGGGGGGCTTGGAGATACGCAGTATTTT
CASSPQAGGLGDTQYF
>TRBV6-5|.|.|TRBJ1-1
TGTGCCAGCAGTTACATCGGTGGCAGGCGGAACACTGAAGCTTTCTTT
CASSYIGGRRNTEAFF
>TRBV4-2|TRBD2|few|TRBJ2-1
TGTGCCAGCAGCTCAAGCGGGGGGCTCACCAGCTCCTACAATGAGCAGTTCTTC
CASSSSGGLTSSYNEQFF
>TRBV24-1|.|once|TRBJ2-3
TGTGCCACCAGTGACCCCGGACCGGAGGCGCAGTATTTT
CATSDPGPEAQYF
>TRBV6-5|.|few|TRBJ2-7
TGTGCCAGCAGTTGCTCGTCAAATTCTTACGGCTACGAGCAGTACTTC
CASSCSSNSYGYEQYF
>TRBV7-2|.|few|TRBJ2-5
TGTGCCAGCACCGACGACGGGGGGACCCAGTACTTC
CASTDDGGTQYF
>TRBV29-1|TRBD2|many|TRBJ2-5
TGCAGCGTTGATGGACAAGCGGGAGAAGAGACCCAGTACTTC
CSVDGQAGEETQYF
>TRBV7-9|.|.|TRBJ1-1
TGTGCCAGCAGCCCCAGCGGACGGACGAACACTGAAGCTTTCTTT
CASSPSGRTNTEAFF
>TRBV20-1|TRBD2|few|TRBJ2-2
TGCAGTGCTTCCGACGGGGGGGCCGGCGGGGAGCTGTTTTTT
CSASDGGAGGELFF
>TRBV18|.|.|TRBJ2-5
TGTGCCAGCTCCAATACCCAGACAGGAAGAGGGACCCAGTACTTC
CASSNTQTGRGTQYF
>TRBV27|.|few|TRBJ2-1
TGTGCCAGCATTGACACGGGTAATGAGCAGTTCTTC
CASIDTGNEQFF
>TRBV20-1|.|.|TRBJ1-1
TGCAGTGCGCAAGAGGGTGGAGGGCACACTGAAGCTTTCTTT
CSAQEGGGHTEAFF
>TRBV18|.|few|TRBJ2-7
TGTGCCAGCTCACCACTCGGTTTCTCGGACGGTATAGAGCAGTACTTC
CASSPLGFSDGIEQYF
>TRBV24-1|.|few|TRBJ1-4
TGTGCCACCAGTGATTTAACCACCGGGGGGAGGTCTAATGAAAAACTGTTTTTT
CATSDLTTGGRSNEKLFF
>TRBV5-1|.|few|TRBJ1-1
TGCGCCAGCAGCTTGAGACGGACAACCTTGAACACTGAAGCTTTCTTT
CASSLRRTTLNTEAFF